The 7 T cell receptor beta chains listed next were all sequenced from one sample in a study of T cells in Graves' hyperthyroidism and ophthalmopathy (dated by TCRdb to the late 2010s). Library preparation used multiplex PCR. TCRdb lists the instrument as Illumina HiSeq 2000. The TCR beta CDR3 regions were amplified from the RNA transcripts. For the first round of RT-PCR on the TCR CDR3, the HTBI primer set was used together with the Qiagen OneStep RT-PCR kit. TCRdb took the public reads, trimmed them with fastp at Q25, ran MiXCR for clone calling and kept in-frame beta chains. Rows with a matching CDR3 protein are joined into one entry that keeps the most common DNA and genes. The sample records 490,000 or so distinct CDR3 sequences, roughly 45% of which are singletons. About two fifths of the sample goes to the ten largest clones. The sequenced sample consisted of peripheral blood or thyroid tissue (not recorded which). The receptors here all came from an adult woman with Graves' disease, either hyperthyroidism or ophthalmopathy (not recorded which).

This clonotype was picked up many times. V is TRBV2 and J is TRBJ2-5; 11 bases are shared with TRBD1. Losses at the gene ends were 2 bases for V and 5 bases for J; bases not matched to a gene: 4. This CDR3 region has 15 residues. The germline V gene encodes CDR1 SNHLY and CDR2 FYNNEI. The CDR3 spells CASSERGQGAETQYF. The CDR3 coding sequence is TGTGCCAGCAGTGAAAGAGGACAGGGGGCGGAGACCCAGTACTTC.

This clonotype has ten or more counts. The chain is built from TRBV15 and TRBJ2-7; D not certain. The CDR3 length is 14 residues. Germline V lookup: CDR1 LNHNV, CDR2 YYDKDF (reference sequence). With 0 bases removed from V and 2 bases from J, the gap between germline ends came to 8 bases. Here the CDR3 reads CATSRDNLAYEQYF. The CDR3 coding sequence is TGTGCCACCAGCAGAGATAACTTAGCCTACGAGCAGTACTTC. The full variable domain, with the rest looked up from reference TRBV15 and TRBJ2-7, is DAMVIQNPRYQVTQFGKPVTLSCSQTLNHNVMYWYQQKSSQAPKLLFHYYDKDFNNEADTPDNFQSRRPNTSFCFLDIRSPGLGDTAMYLCATSRDNLAYEQYFGPGTRLTVT.

The CDR3 spells CSVHRDRATRTVNQPQHF. As DNA, the CDR3 is TGCAGCGTGCACCGGGACAGGGCTACCCGAACGGTCAATCAGCCCCAGCATTTT. The rearrangement joins TRBV29-1 to TRBJ1-5, with 9 bases lining up with TRBD1. Germline CDR1 reads SQVTM; CDR2 reads ANQGSEA. V was clipped by 6 bases and J by 3 bases; unmatched bases: 18. CDR3 length equals 18 residues.

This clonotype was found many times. This CDR3 reads CASSLGQGRNQPQHF. The CDR3 DNA reads as TGTGCCAGCAGTCTCGGACAGGGTCGCAATCAGCCCCAGCATTTT. The rearrangement links TRBV12-3 or TRBV12-4 to TRBJ1-5; 8 positions agree with TRBD1. V dropped 5 bases and J dropped 2; count of bases not matched to a gene: 5. This CDR3 is built from 15 residues.

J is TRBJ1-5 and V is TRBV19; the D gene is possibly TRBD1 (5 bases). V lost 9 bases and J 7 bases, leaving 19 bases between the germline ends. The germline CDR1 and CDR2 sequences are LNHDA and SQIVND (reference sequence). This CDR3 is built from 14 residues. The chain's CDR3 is CASGGQGGRQPQHF. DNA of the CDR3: TGTGCCAGCGGAGGCCAGGGAGGGCGGCAGCCCCAGCATTTT. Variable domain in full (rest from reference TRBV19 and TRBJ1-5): DGGITQSPKYLFRKEGQNVTLSCEQNLNHDAMYWYRQDPGQGLRLIYYSQIVNDFQKGDIAEGYSVSREKKESFPLTVTSAQKNPTAFYLCASGGQGGRQPQHFGDGTRLSIL.

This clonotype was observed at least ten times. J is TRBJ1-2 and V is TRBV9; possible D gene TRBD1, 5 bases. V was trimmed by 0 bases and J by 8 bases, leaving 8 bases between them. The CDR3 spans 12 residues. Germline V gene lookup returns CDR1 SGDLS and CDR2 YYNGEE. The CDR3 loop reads CASSVGGVGYTF. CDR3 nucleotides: TGTGCCAGCAGCGTAGGAGGGGTCGGCTACACCTTC.

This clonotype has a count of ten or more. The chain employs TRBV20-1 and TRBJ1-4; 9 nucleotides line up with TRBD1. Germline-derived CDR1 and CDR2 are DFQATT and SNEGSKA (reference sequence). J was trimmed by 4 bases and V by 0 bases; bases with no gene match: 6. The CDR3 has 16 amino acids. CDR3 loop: CSARDPRQGGNEKLFF. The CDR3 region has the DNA TGCAGTGCTAGAGACCCAAGACAGGGGGGTAATGAAAAACTGTTTTTT.